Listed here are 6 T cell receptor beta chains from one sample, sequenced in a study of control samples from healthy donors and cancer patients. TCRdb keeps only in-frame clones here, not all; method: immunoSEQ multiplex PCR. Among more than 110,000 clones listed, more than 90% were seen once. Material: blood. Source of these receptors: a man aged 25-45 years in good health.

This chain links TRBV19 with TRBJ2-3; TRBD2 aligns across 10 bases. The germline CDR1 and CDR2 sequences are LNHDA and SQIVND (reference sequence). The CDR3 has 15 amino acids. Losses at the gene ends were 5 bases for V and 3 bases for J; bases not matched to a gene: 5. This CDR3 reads CASSPGTSVTDTQYF. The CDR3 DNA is TGTGCCAGTAGTCCCGGGACTAGCGTAACAGATACGCAGTATTTT.

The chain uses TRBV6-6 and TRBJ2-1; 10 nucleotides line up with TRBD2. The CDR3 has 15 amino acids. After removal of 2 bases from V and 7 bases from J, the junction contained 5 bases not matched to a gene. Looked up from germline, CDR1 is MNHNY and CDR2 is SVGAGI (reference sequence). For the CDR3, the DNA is TGTGCCAGCAGTTACGGGACTAGCGTCCTTAATGAGCAGTTCTTC. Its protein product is CASSYGTSVLNEQFF.

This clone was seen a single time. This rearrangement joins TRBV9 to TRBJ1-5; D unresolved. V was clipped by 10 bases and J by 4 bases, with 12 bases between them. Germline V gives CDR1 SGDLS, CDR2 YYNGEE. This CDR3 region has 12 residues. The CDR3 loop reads CARGPLNQPQHF. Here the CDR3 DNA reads TGTGCCCGAGGGCCCCTTAATCAGCCCCAGCATTTT. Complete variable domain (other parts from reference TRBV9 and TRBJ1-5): DSGVTQTPKHLITATGQRVTLRCSPRSGDLSVYWYQQSLDQGLQFLIQYYNGEERAKGNILERFSAQQFPDLHSELNLSSLELGDSALYFCARGPLNQPQHFGDGTRLSIL.

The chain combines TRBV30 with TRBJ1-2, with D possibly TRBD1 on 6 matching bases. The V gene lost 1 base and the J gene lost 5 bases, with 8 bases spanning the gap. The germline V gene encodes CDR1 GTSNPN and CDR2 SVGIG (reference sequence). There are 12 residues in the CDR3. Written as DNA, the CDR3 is TGTGCCTGGAGTGGCAGGGGATATGGCTACACCTTC. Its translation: CAWSGRGYGYTF.

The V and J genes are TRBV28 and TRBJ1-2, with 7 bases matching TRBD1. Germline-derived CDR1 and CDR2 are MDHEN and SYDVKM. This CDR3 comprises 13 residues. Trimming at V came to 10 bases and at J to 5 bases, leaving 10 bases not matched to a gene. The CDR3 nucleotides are TGTGCCATCACCCGGGACAGAGTATATGGCTACACCTTC. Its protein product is CAITRDRVYGYTF.

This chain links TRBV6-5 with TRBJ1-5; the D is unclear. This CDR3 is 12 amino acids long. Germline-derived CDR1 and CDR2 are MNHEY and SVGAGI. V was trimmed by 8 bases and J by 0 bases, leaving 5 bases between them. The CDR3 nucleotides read TGTGCCAGCCGGACTAGCAATCAGCCCCAGCATTTT. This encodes CASRTSNQPQHF.